The T cell receptor beta chain under discussion was sequenced for a study of STAT5B mutations in CD4+ large granular lymphocyte leukemia. Study-wide points: The CD4+ versus CD8+ T-LGLL clonality difference may reflect limited sample size. 8/27 top patient clones versus 2/35 control clones were TRBV06-family.

This CDR3 contains 15 residues. In germline, CDR1 is SEHNR, CDR2 FQNEAQ (reference sequence). V shed 2 bases, J shed 0 bases, and the junction held 2 bases outside the gene matches. Control samples were healthy donors' buffy coats. This was a survey-level run. Libraries were prepared by immunoSEQ multiplex PCR; TCRdb keeps only in-frame clonotypes and omits some of them. Here the sample spans about 21,000 clones, about 75% being singletons. A note on this clone: Its antigen is not identified.

The specimen sequenced was CD4+ T cells from blood buffy coats. The TCR sequence derives from a human donor in good health. The rearrangement uses TRBV7-9 and TRBJ2-3, with TRBD1 identical over 7 bases. The CDR3 loop reads CASSLTGASTDTQYF. The CDR3 bases are TGTGCCAGCAGCTTAACAGGGGCTAGCACAGATACGCAGTATTTT.